Shown below are 13 T cell receptor beta chains from a single sample sequenced in a study of OX40 agonist ivuxolimab in advanced cancers. Clones were read by immunoSEQ multiplex PCR, and TCRdb kept only the in-frame ones, dropping some. The sample lists some 80,000 clones; 92% were seen once. The input for sequencing was CD4+ or CD8+ T cells sorted from blood, taken in a trial of the OX40 agonist ivuxolimab. These receptor sequences come from an adult with an advanced solid tumor such as melanoma, head and neck, liver or kidney cancer.

This sequence joins TRBV5-5 and TRBJ1-2; D remains unclear. This CDR3 has 13 residues. CDR1 and CDR2 (germline): SGHKS, YYEKEE (reference sequence). The V gene lost 0 bases and the J gene lost 8 bases, with 11 bases spanning the gap. CDR3 DNA: TGTGCCAGCAGCTTGGTGCTGGACTGGGGCTACACCTTC. This sequence encodes CASSLVLDWGYTF.

The J gene is TRBJ2-5, the V gene TRBV9; 8 bases map to TRBD2. V lost 2 bases and J lost 2; bases outside the gene matches: 5. The germline gives CDR1 SGDLS, CDR2 YYNGEE. The CDR3 runs to 15 residues. CDR3 loop: CASSVYSGVQETQYF. CDR3 nucleotide sequence: TGTGCCAGCAGCGTTTATAGCGGGGTTCAAGAGACCCAGTACTTC.

The chain combines TRBV27 with TRBJ1-1, with 7 bases that match TRBD1. From germline, CDR1 is MNHEY and CDR2 SMNVEV (reference sequence). With V trimmed by 2 bases and J by 3 bases, 6 bases remained unmatched. This CDR3 comprises 15 residues. The CDR3 reads CASSLSTGDYTEAFF. In DNA, the CDR3 is TGTGCCAGCAGTTTAAGTACAGGGGATTACACTGAAGCTTTCTTT.

CDR3 in amino acids: CASSRQGDLSYGYTF. The CDR3 region has the DNA TGTGCCAGCAGCCGACAGGGGGACCTATCCTATGGCTACACCTTC. The chain has TRBV5-4 and TRBJ1-2, with 9 bases matching TRBD1. This CDR3 spans 15 amino acids. CDR1 and CDR2 from the germline V gene are SGHNT and YYREEE (reference sequence). After removal of 4 bases from V and 4 bases from J, the junction contained 8 bases not matched to a gene.

The chain recombines TRBV28 with TRBJ1-2; TRBD1 is a possible D gene (6 bases). In germline, CDR1 is MDHEN, CDR2 SYDVKM. CDR3 length: 16 amino acids. V lost 7 bases and J lost 3, with 21 bases in between. The CDR3 loop is CASKGGRDIRDYGYTF. CDR3 sequence (DNA): TGTGCCAGCAAAGGGGGGAGGGACATCAGGGACTATGGCTACACCTTC.

The chain links TRBV25-1 to TRBJ1-5; D call uncertain. With 4 bases removed from V and 10 bases from J, the gap between germline ends came to 8 bases. This CDR3 is built from 11 residues. Germline V gene data show CDR1 as MGHDK and CDR2 as SYGVNS. The CDR3 nucleotides read TGTGCCAGCAGTGGCGGGGTTCCCCAGCATTTT. Translated: CASSGGVPQHF.

Of note for this clone: One end of the junction is discordant with germline, which a read error may explain. The chain uses TRBV7-9 and TRBJ2-1, with a tentative D call TRBD2 (5 bases). Germline V gene sequence: CDR1 SEHNR, CDR2 FQNEAQ (reference sequence). The CDR3 contains 12 residues. In nucleotides, the CDR3 is TGTGCCAGCAGCCCTACGGACTCCAAGGAGGTCTTC. It yields the protein CASSPTDSKEVF.

The chain links TRBV10-1 to TRBJ2-2; 9 bases are a match to TRBD1. CDR1 WNHNN and CDR2 SYGVQD come from the germline V gene (reference sequence). The CDR3 totals 16 residues. The V and J ends lost 2 bases and 6 bases, in that order; junction bases with no gene match: 7. The CDR3 here is CASSEASGTGPGELFF. The CDR3 DNA is TGCGCCAGCAGTGAGGCCTCCGGGACAGGGCCCGGGGAGCTGTTTTTT.

This clone was picked up a small number of times. The genes are TRBV19 and TRBJ1-1; the D gene is possibly TRBD1 (6 bases). The V end was cut by 5 bases, the J end by 9 bases, with 16 bases between. The CDR3 contains 13 residues. The germline V gene encodes CDR1 LNHDA and CDR2 SQIVND (reference sequence). The CDR3 nucleotides read TGTGCCAGTAGTGTACAGGGTAATGTGAAAGCTTTCTTT. It codes for CASSVQGNVKAFF.

V usage is TRBV5-1 and J usage is TRBJ2-5; TRBD1 aligns across 9 bases. CDR1 is SGHRS, CDR2 YFSETQ, per germline. With V trimmed by 4 bases and J by 5 bases, 12 bases remained unmatched. The CDR3 length is 16 residues. The CDR3 bases are TGCGCCAGCAGCCTGGGCGCTGGGGGACAGGGCGAGACCCAGTACTTC. This sequence encodes CASSLGAGGQGETQYF. The variable domain in full, completed from reference TRBV5-1 and TRBJ2-5, reads KAGVTQTPRYLIKTRGQQVTLSCSPISGHRSVSWYQQTPGQGLQFLFEYFSETQRNKGNFPGRFSGRQFSNSRSEMNVSTLELGDSALYLCASSLGAGGQGETQYFGPGTRLLVL.

The J gene is TRBJ1-5, the V gene TRBV10-3; 8 bases are a match to TRBD1. Germline CDR1 and CDR2: ENHRY and SYGVKD. The CDR3 covers 17 residues. Trimming removed 0 bases from V and 2 bases from J; junction bases left unmatched: 6. The CDR3 is CAISESSGQGGNQPQHF. In DNA form, the CDR3 reads TGTGCCATCAGTGAGTCTTCCGGACAGGGTGGCAATCAGCCCCAGCATTTT.

This clone has just a few counts. This chain joins TRBV5-1 and TRBJ1-2; D is perhaps TRBD1 (5 bases). Germline V CDR1 and CDR2: SGHRS, YFSETQ. CDR3 length: 14 residues. V dropped 2 bases and J dropped 3 bases, with 11 bases sitting between them. The CDR3 region has the DNA TGCGCCAGCAGCTTTGAGGGCAGGGACTATGGCTACACCTTC. It specifies CASSFEGRDYGYTF.

This chain uses TRBV6-5 with TRBJ1-2, with 10 bases fitting TRBD1. V lost 6 bases and J lost 5; bases outside the gene matches: 6. Per germline, CDR1 MNHEY and CDR2 SVGAGI. The CDR3 is made up of 14 amino acids. CDR3 in DNA: TGTGCCAGCAGAAGACAGGGGGCGAGATATGGCTACACCTTC. It translates to CASRRQGARYGYTF.